The entry that follows covers one TCR beta chain sequence. Germline CDR1 and CDR2: SGHDN and FVKESK. The CDR3 runs to 13 residues. V was clipped by 0 bases and J by 8 bases, with 7 bases between them. Assay: immunoSEQ multiplex PCR; the TCRdb copy retains only in-frame clones and omits some. The profile shows some 30,000 clones, 80% to 90% of them singletons. The data stem from a study of PD-L1 blockade in urothelial cancer. Sequencing was performed on PBMCs, taken around atezolizumab (anti-PD-L1) treatment. The sequence was collected from a man aged 45 to 65 with urothelial cancer. The V and J genes are TRBV14 and TRBJ1-4, with D uncertain. The CDR3 DNA is TGTGCCAGCAGCCAAGATCGAGGAGAAAAACTGTTTTTT. It codes for CASSQDRGEKLFF.